The 4 T cell receptor beta chains in this list originate from one sample, sequenced in a study of cytomegalovirus exposure and HLA in healthy donors. This PCR relied on a set of 60 Vbeta primers and 13 Jbeta primers. Profiling relied on immunoSEQ multiplex PCR, and the TCRdb table lists in-frame clones only, not all of them. This repertoire shows 150,000 to 200,000 clones, approximately 72% found once; its top ten account for under 3%. Sequenced material: PBMCs. These receptors were collected from a human donor in good health.

The chain couples TRBV9 to TRBJ2-5, with TRBD2 matching 7 bases. CDR1 is SGDLS, CDR2 YYNGEE, per germline. This CDR3 is built from 15 residues. V shed 6 bases, J shed 1 base, and the junction held 9 bases outside the gene matches. In nucleotides, the CDR3 is TGTGCCAGCACCCGAGGGGAGGGGATCCAAGAGACCCAGTACTTC. Translating gives CASTRGEGIQETQYF.

Comment on this clone: Relative to the germline gene, one junction end is altered; a read error may explain this. The CDR3 protein is CTSSQDSGRDRIDGYTF. CDR3 DNA sequence: TGCACCAGCAGCCAAGATTCGGGGCGGGACAGGATCGATGGCTACACCTTC. The chain uses TRBV4-3 and TRBJ1-2; 8 nucleotides agree with TRBD1. CDR1 LGHNA and CDR2 YSLEER come from the germline V gene. This CDR3 region has 17 residues.

The rearrangement uses TRBV7-9 and TRBJ2-7; 12 bases line up with TRBD2. The CDR3 has 17 amino acids. The V gene end was trimmed by 5 bases and the J gene end by 0 bases; junction bases not matched to a gene: 8. The germline CDR1 and CDR2 sequences are SEHNR and FQNEAQ (reference sequence). The CDR3 region is CASSLGLAGLSSYEQYF. In nucleotides, the CDR3 is TGTGCCAGCAGCCTCGGACTAGCGGGGCTAAGCTCCTACGAGCAGTACTTC.

The chain has TRBV10-3 and TRBJ1-1; 8 nucleotides match TRBD1. The V gene's germline CDR1 is ENHRY and CDR2 SYGVKD. The CDR3 covers 14 residues. Losses at the gene ends were 7 bases for V and 2 bases for J; bases not matched to a gene: 6. The CDR3 reads CAITTDRVNTEAFF. CDR3 DNA: TGTGCCATCACTACGGACAGGGTTAACACTGAAGCTTTCTTT.